This note documents a single T cell receptor beta chain sequence. Its antigen remains unknown. This sample was included in a study of OX40 agonist ivuxolimab in advanced cancers. Background on the study: Patients received ivuxolimab, an agonistic anti-OX40 (CD134) antibody.

The table came from immunoSEQ multiplex PCR; TCRdb's copy has only in-frame clones and leaves some out. The table has fewer than 400 clones, about 55% seen once. The study, taken as a whole, reports: At doses 0.1 to 3.0 mg/kg, CD4+ and CD8+ clones expanded. It was not determined which antigens were specifically recognized by the peripheral T cells that had undergone clonal expansion. Fewer expanded clones were found on average in CD4+ than in CD8+ T cells.

Germline CDR1 reads MNHGY; CDR2 reads SAAAGT. The CDR3 consists of 18 residues. V lost 5 bases, J lost 5 bases, and 24 bases lay in between. This clonotype was sampled from an adult with an advanced solid tumor such as melanoma, head and neck, liver or kidney cancer. Sample collection occurred in a trial of the OX40 agonist ivuxolimab. The chain is built from TRBV6-8 and TRBJ1-4, with D unclear. This chain's CDR3 is CASSDCPSLLVDNEKLFF. The CDR3 DNA follows: TGTGCCAGCAGTGACTGTCCAAGTCTCCTAGTCGACAATGAAAAACTGTTTTTT.